The 26 T cell receptor beta chains presented below share a single source sample, sequenced in a study of stem cell transplantation in POMP-related autoinflammatory disease. Method: immunoSEQ multiplex PCR; TCRdb's copy keeps in-frame clones and lacks some. This table has more than 25,000 clones, about 90% appearing once. The sample in question was CD4+ T cells from PBMCs, obtained before stem cell transplantation. These receptors were collected from a human donor with POMP-related autoinflammation and immune dysregulation (PRAID).

This rearrangement joins TRBV12-5 to TRBJ1-1; D is possibly TRBD1 (5 bases). Trimming took 5 bases from V and 10 from J, leaving 5 bases between them. CDR1 and CDR2 from the germline V gene are LGHNT and FRNRAP. The length of the CDR3 is 9 residues. CDR3 protein: CASGRGAFF. In DNA, the CDR3 is TGTGCTAGTGGTAGGGGAGCTTTCTTT.

This clone occurred once. The rearrangement links TRBV11-2 to TRBJ2-1; the D call may be TRBD1 or TRBD2 (7 bases each). V shed 5 bases and J shed 2 bases, with 16 bases lying between them. The germline V gene has CDR1 SGHAT and CDR2 FQNNGV. CDR3 size: 16 residues. The CDR3 DNA follows: TGTGCCAGCAGCCCAAAACAGGGGAGGGCCTACAATGAGCAGTTCTTC. Translating it yields CASSPKQGRAYNEQFF.

This clone appeared a single time. This chain links TRBV6-5 with TRBJ1-1; no clear D gene. Trimming removed 0 bases from V and 8 bases from J, with 13 bases in between. The germline CDR1 and CDR2 sequences are MNHEY and SVGAGI. The CDR3 has 14 residues. The CDR3 sequence: CASSYSQSRGEAFF. CDR3 nucleotides: TGTGCCAGCAGTTACTCCCAGTCGAGAGGCGAAGCTTTCTTT.

The gene calls are TRBV6-6 and TRBJ2-5; TRBD1 agrees at 9 bases. J was trimmed by 2 bases and V by 2 bases; bases with no gene match: 0. The germline V gene encodes CDR1 MNHNY and CDR2 SVGAGI (reference sequence). This CDR3 is 14 amino acids long. In nucleotides, the CDR3 is TGTGCCAGCAGTTACGGACAGGGGCAAGAGACCCAGTACTTC. Its protein is CASSYGQGQETQYF.

In regard to this clone: One end of the junction does not line up with germline, which may come from a read error. The gene calls are TRBV7-7 and TRBJ2-5; no reliable D call. CDR3 length equals 13 residues. Germline V gives CDR1 SSHAT, CDR2 FNYEAQ (reference sequence). This chain's CDR3 is CASSSTSQETQYF. The CDR3 DNA reads TGTGCTAGCAGTTCGACAAGCCAAGAGACCCAGTACTTC.

The rearrangement uses TRBV12-5 and TRBJ2-5; D is uncertain. Germline V gene data show CDR1 as LGHNT and CDR2 as FRNRAP. V was shortened by 6 bases and J by 1 base, with 12 bases between the two germline ends. The CDR3 has 14 residues. CDR3 region: CASGGWPTQETQYF. DNA of the CDR3: TGTGCTAGTGGGGGTTGGCCAACCCAAGAGACCCAGTACTTC.

In this sample, this clone turned up once. This rearrangement joins TRBV10-3 to TRBJ2-5, with D maybe TRBD1 (5 bases). The V end was cut by 0 bases, the J end by 4 bases, with 6 bases between. From germline, CDR1 is ENHRY and CDR2 SYGVKD. The CDR3 extends over 13 amino acids. Here the CDR3 DNA reads TGTGCCATCAGTGAGTCGCAGGGAGAGACCCAGTACTTC. This encodes CAISESQGETQYF.

The rearrangement uses TRBV5-4 and TRBJ1-2, with TRBD1 matching over 7 bases. The CDR3 contains 15 residues. The ends lost 1 base at V and 6 bases at J; junction bases unmatched: 9. Germline CDR1 reads SGHNT; CDR2 reads YYREEE (reference sequence). The CDR3 reads CASSLPSGGLHGYTF. CDR3 DNA: TGTGCCAGCAGCTTGCCATCAGGGGGGCTACATGGCTACACCTTC. Drawing the rest from reference TRBV5-4 and TRBJ1-2, the complete variable domain is ETGVTQSPTHLIKTRGQQVTLRCSSQSGHNTVSWYQQALGQGPQFIFQYYREEENGRGNFPPRFSGLQFPNYSSELNVNALELDDSALYLCASSLPSGGLHGYTFGSGTRLTVV.

The chain is built from TRBV6-1 and TRBJ1-2, with a weak D call TRBD1 (6 bases). This CDR3 spans 13 amino acids. The V end lost 5 bases, the J end lost 4 bases, and 11 bases lay between the germline ends. The germline V gene encodes CDR1 MNHNS and CDR2 SASEGT. The CDR3 nucleotides are TGTGCCAGCAGTTCGGACAGCCCCTATGGCTACACCTTC. Its protein product is CASSSDSPYGYTF.

The chain joins TRBV20-1 to TRBJ2-3; tentatively, D is TRBD2 (6 bases). The CDR3 totals 11 residues. CDR1 is DFQATT, CDR2 SNEGSKA, per germline (reference sequence). In DNA, the CDR3 is TGCAGCCTCGATAGCGGTTATACGCAGTATTTT. As protein: CSLDSGYTQYF.

The V call is TRBV5-5, the J call TRBJ2-2, with 8 bases lining up with TRBD2. Unmatched junction bases numbered 9, after V lost 4 bases and J lost 4 bases. Germline loops: CDR1 SGHKS, CDR2 YYEKEE (reference sequence). The CDR3 is 16 amino acids. The CDR3 coding sequence is TGTGCCAGCAGCCCGACTAGCGTGGCAATCACCGGGGAGCTGTTTTTT. Translating gives CASSPTSVAITGELFF.

This clone was seen only once. The chain is built from TRBV5-4 and TRBJ2-5; possibly TRBD1 or TRBD2 for D (5 bases each). Germline V gene lookup returns CDR1 SGHNT and CDR2 YYREEE (reference sequence). V lost 4 bases, J lost 1 base, and 14 bases lay in between. The CDR3 length is 15 residues. Here the CDR3 reads CASSDTRGLQETQYF. CDR3 nucleotides: TGTGCCAGCAGCGACACTAGGGGTCTCCAAGAGACCCAGTACTTC. Together with reference TRBV5-4 and TRBJ2-5, the CDR3 gives the full variable domain: ETGVTQSPTHLIKTRGQQVTLRCSSQSGHNTVSWYQQALGQGPQFIFQYYREEENGRGNFPPRFSGLQFPNYSSELNVNALELDDSALYLCASSDTRGLQETQYFGPGTRLLVL.

The chain carries TRBV2 and TRBJ1-1, with D tentatively TRBD1 (5 bases). From germline, CDR1 is SNHLY and CDR2 FYNNEI. CDR3 size: 14 residues. Trimming took 6 bases from V and 0 from J, leaving 11 bases between them. The CDR3 nucleotides are TGTGCCAGCAGCCCGGGACGGATGAACACTGAAGCTTTCTTT. It translates to CASSPGRMNTEAFF.

V and J are TRBV14 and TRBJ2-3; 7 nucleotides agree with TRBD1. From germline, CDR1 is SGHDN and CDR2 FVKESK. V lost 5 bases, J lost 9 bases, and 5 bases stayed unmatched. This CDR3 is 12 amino acids long. CDR3 sequence (DNA): TGTGCCAGCAGCGAGGGGGCACCCACGCAGTATTTT. It is translated as CASSEGAPTQYF.

V usage is TRBV5-5 and J usage is TRBJ1-4; unclear D gene. Germline loops: CDR1 SGHKS, CDR2 YYEKEE (reference sequence). Trimming pared 5 bases from V and 4 bases from J, leaving 12 bases between. The CDR3 is 14 residues long. CDR3 nucleotide sequence: TGTGCCAGCAGATATACACCTCTTAATGAAAAACTGTTTTTT. Translation: CASRYTPLNEKLFF.

The J gene is TRBJ2-3, the V gene TRBV7-7; 8 bases are a match to TRBD2. V was clipped by 5 bases and J by 0 bases; unmatched bases: 7. The CDR3 runs 16 residues. CDR1 and CDR2 (germline): SSHAT, FNYEAQ (reference sequence). CDR3 in amino acids: CASSPELAASTDTQYF. CDR3 bases: TGTGCCAGCAGCCCGGAACTAGCGGCCAGCACAGATACGCAGTATTTT.

J is TRBJ2-1 and V is TRBV6-5; D is possibly TRBD1 (6 bases). Germline CDR1 reads MNHEY; CDR2 reads SVGAGI. Trimming took 6 bases from V and 8 from J, leaving 17 bases between them. This CDR3 spans 14 amino acids. CDR3 in DNA: TGTGCCAGCAGGCTTACAAGACAGGCGGATGAGCAGTTCTTC. Protein product: CASRLTRQADEQFF.

The genes are TRBV28 and TRBJ2-7, with D hard to call. Trimming cost V 6 bases and J 7 bases, with 13 bases left between them. The CDR3 totals 12 residues. The germline gives CDR1 MDHEN, CDR2 SYDVKM. CDR3 loop: CASSPELVEQYF. The CDR3 DNA is TGTGCCAGCAGCCCCGAATTGGTGGAGCAGTACTTC.

V is TRBV6-1 and J is TRBJ1-1; tentatively, D is TRBD1 (6 bases). Per the germline V gene, CDR1 is MNHNS and CDR2 is SASEGT. V was clipped by 6 bases and J by 5 bases, with 13 bases between them. The CDR3 length is 13 residues. CDR3 in DNA: TGTGCCAGCAGGAAAAGGGGGGGGACTGAAGCTTTCTTT. It yields the protein CASRKRGGTEAFF.

The genes are TRBV7-6 and TRBJ1-1; D perhaps matches TRBD1 (5 bases). Trimming took off 5 bases at V and 1 base at J, with 8 bases between the two ends. The CDR3 has 13 amino acids. Germline V gives CDR1 SGHVS, CDR2 FNYEAQ. CDR3 sequence (DNA): TGTGCCAGCAGCCCTCAGGGGAACACTGAAGCTTTCTTT. Translating gives CASSPQGNTEAFF.

The chain couples TRBV7-6 to TRBJ2-2, with 9 bases fitting TRBD2. The V segment lost 6 bases and the J segment 6 bases; nucleotides outside the gene matches: 14. The CDR3 has 17 amino acids. The germline CDR1 and CDR2 sequences are SGHVS and FNYEAQ. The CDR3 protein is CASSFLSTSGRAGELFF. For the CDR3, the DNA is TGTGCCAGCAGTTTTCTTTCCACTAGCGGGCGGGCCGGGGAGCTGTTTTTT.

The sample holds a few counts of this clone. This chain joins TRBV6-5 and TRBJ1-5, with D perhaps TRBD1 (5 bases). This CDR3 has 14 residues. The V and J ends lost 5 bases and 5 bases respectively, with 13 bases between them. The germline V gene encodes CDR1 MNHEY and CDR2 SVGAGI. CDR3 in DNA: TGTGCCAGCAGTGGAAGAGGGGTGGATCAGCCCCAGCATTTT. This gives the protein CASSGRGVDQPQHF.

The J gene is TRBJ2-7, the V gene TRBV9; 8 positions agree with TRBD1. Germline assignment: CDR1 SGDLS and CDR2 YYNGEE. Trimming cost V 0 bases and J 4 bases; bases outside gene matches: 6. CDR3 length: 15 amino acids. CDR3 protein: CASSVAGGEGYEQYF. The CDR3 coding sequence is TGTGCCAGCAGCGTAGCAGGGGGCGAAGGGTACGAGCAGTACTTC.

The rearrangement uses TRBV19 and TRBJ2-2, with 8 bases lining up with TRBD2. CDR1 is LNHDA, CDR2 SQIVND, per germline (reference sequence). V lost 7 bases, J lost 0 bases, and 7 bases stayed unmatched. This CDR3 is 16 amino acids long. As DNA, the CDR3 is TGTGCCAGTAAGCCTAGCGGGCGCACGAACACCGGGGAGCTGTTTTTT. This translates into CASKPSGRTNTGELFF.

The chain couples TRBV29-1 to TRBJ1-2; D possibly corresponds to TRBD1 (5 bases). This CDR3 is built from 14 residues. V dropped 4 bases and J dropped 3 bases, with 15 bases sitting between them. CDR1 SQVTM and CDR2 ANQGSEA come from the germline V gene. The CDR3 loop reads CSVVGSGGYYGYTF. CDR3 sequence (DNA): TGCAGCGTTGTAGGCAGCGGGGGGTACTATGGCTACACCTTC.

The V call is TRBV6-6, the J call TRBJ1-3, with 8 bases fitting TRBD1. The CDR3 loop spans 13 amino acids. With 7 bases clipped from V and 7 bases from J, the junction kept 6 bases outside the gene matches. Germline-derived CDR1 and CDR2 are MNHNY and SVGAGI (reference sequence). CDR3 sequence reads: CASTRTGRNTIYF. The CDR3 region has the DNA TGTGCCAGCACTCGGACAGGGAGGAACACCATATATTTT.